These 9 T cell receptor beta chains came from one sample sequenced in a study of T-cell memory formation after mild COVID-19. TCRdb re-derived calls from the 5' RACE reads in MiXCR, one entry per CDR3 protein. This table holds hundreds of thousands of distinct CDR3 sequences, less than 25% found once. The sequencing sample was made of PBMCs or a T cell subset sorted from them (not recorded which). The receptor source for this set is an adult woman who had mild COVID-19 (a few samples of this study predate the infection). Cell type and time point are not known.

This clonotype occurred many times. The chain joins TRBV27 to TRBJ2-7, with D possibly TRBD1 on 6 matching bases. The CDR3 covers 14 residues. With 8 bases removed from V and 6 bases from J, the gap between germline ends came to 20 bases. Per the germline V gene, CDR1 is MNHEY and CDR2 is SMNVEV (reference sequence). CDR3 sequence reads: CASGQWGSPVEQYF. The DNA of the CDR3 is TGTGCCAGCGGACAGTGGGGGAGCCCTGTCGAGCAGTACTTC.

This clonotype was seen more than once but under ten times. The chain has TRBV4-1 and TRBJ1-4; D gene uncertain. Germline-derived CDR1 and CDR2 are MGHRA and YSYEKL. The V end lost 0 bases, the J end lost 11 bases, and 16 bases lay between the germline ends. This CDR3 is built from 15 residues. CDR3 sequence reads: CASSQEGGSLAKLFF. The CDR3 region has the DNA TGCGCCAGCAGCCAAGAAGGCGGTTCGTTGGCGAAACTGTTTTTT.

This clonotype showed up just once. CDR3 sequence reads: CASSGPSGDEQFF. CDR3 nucleotides: TGTGCCAGTAGTGGCCCTAGCGGCGATGAGCAGTTCTTC. The V and J genes are TRBV19 and TRBJ2-1; 7 bases match TRBD2. Germline V gene data show CDR1 as LNHDA and CDR2 as SQIVND (reference sequence). The CDR3 is made up of 13 amino acids. Trimming removed 5 bases from V and 8 bases from J; junction bases left unmatched: 6.

This rearrangement joins TRBV4-1 to TRBJ1-1; no clear D. Germline lookup yields CDR1 MGHRA and CDR2 YSYEKL. V lost 0 bases and J lost 10, with 24 bases in between. This CDR3 region has 17 residues. The chain's CDR3 is CASSQDIALGDAYGAFF. The CDR3 coding sequence is TGCGCCAGCAGCCAAGATATCGCATTGGGAGATGCCTATGGAGCTTTCTTT.

This sequence joins TRBV12-3 or TRBV12-4 and TRBJ2-2; 8 positions agree with TRBD2. The V segment lost 5 bases and the J segment 6 bases; nucleotides outside the gene matches: 5. The CDR3 is 14 amino acids. The CDR3 DNA reads TGTGCCAGCAGTCCGGGGGGGTTCGCCGGGGAGCTGTTTTTT. Amino acid sequence: CASSPGGFAGELFF.

This clonotype has more than one count but fewer than ten. The chain carries TRBV12-3 or TRBV12-4 and TRBJ2-5; TRBD2 agrees at 11 bases. There are 15 residues in the CDR3. With V trimmed by 7 bases and J by 5 bases, 9 bases remained unmatched. CDR3 residues: CASTRSGGAGETQYF. CDR3 in DNA: TGTGCCAGCACTCGTAGCGGGGGGGCCGGGGAGACCCAGTACTTC.

This clonotype was seen more than once but under ten times. The genes are TRBV12-3 or TRBV12-4 and TRBJ1-4; the D is unclear. The CDR3 length is 10 residues. With 7 bases removed from V and 8 bases from J, the gap between germline ends came to 5 bases. This CDR3 reads CASKGEKLFF. In DNA form, the CDR3 reads TGTGCCAGCAAGGGAGAAAAACTGTTTTTT.

The chain recombines TRBV7-2 with TRBJ2-7; D uncertain. Trimming shortened V by 2 bases and J by 2 bases, and 10 bases separated the two germline ends. The CDR3 is made up of 14 amino acids. Per germline, CDR1 SGHTA and CDR2 FQGNSA. CDR3 sequence reads: CASSLRKHAYEQYF. CDR3 DNA sequence: TGTGCCAGCAGCTTACGCAAGCATGCCTACGAGCAGTACTTC.

This chain connects TRBV20-1 to TRBJ2-7; D is unclear. Per the germline V gene, CDR1 is DFQATT and CDR2 is SNEGSKA (reference sequence). Trimming stripped 0 bases from V and 7 bases from J, with 10 bases between. CDR3 length equals 12 residues. The CDR3 nucleotides read TGCAGTGCTAGAGATCTGGGGATAGAGCAGTACTTC. Its translation: CSARDLGIEQYF.